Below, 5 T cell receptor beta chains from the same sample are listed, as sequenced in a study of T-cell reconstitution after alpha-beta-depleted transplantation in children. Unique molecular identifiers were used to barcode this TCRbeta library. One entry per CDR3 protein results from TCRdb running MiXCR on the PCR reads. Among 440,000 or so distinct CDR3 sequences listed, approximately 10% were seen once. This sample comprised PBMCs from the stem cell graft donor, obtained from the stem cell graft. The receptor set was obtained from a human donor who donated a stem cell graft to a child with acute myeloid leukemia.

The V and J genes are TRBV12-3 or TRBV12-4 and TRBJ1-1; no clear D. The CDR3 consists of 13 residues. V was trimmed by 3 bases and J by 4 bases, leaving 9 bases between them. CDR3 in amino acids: CASSFGSRTEAFF. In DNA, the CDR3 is TGTGCCAGCAGTTTCGGGAGCCGCACTGAAGCTTTCTTT.

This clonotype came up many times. The CDR3 loop reads CASETRRGLDTQYF. CDR3 bases: TGTGCCAGCGAAACAAGGCGGGGTTTAGATACGCAGTATTTT. The V and J genes are TRBV7-2 and TRBJ2-3; maybe TRBD2 (6 bases). V lost 8 bases, J lost 5 bases, and 17 bases lay in between. This CDR3 comprises 14 residues. Germline CDR1 reads SGHTA; CDR2 reads FQGNSA.

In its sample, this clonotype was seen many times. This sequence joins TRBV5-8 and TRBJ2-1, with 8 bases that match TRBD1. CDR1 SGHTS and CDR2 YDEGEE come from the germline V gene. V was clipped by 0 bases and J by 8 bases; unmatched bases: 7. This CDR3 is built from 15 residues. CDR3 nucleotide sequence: TGTGCCAGCAGCTTGGTGGACAGGGTTACTGATGAGCAGTTCTTC. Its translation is CASSLVDRVTDEQFF.

The CDR3 protein is CASSQVWGETQYF. CDR3 sequence (DNA): TGTGCCAGCAGCCAAGTCTGGGGGGAGACCCAGTACTTC. J is TRBJ2-5 and V is TRBV3-1, with D perhaps given as TRBD1 or TRBD2 (5 bases each). The CDR3 length is 13 residues. V lost 1 base to trimming and J lost 5 bases, with 8 bases between them. Germline assignment: CDR1 LGHDT and CDR2 YNNKEL (reference sequence).

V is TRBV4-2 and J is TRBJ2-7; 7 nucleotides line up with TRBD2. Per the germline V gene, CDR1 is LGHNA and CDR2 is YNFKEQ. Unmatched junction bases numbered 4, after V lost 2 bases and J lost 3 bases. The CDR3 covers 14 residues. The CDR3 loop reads CASSQTTSSYEQYF. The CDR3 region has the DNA TGTGCCAGCAGCCAAACGACTAGCAGCTACGAGCAGTACTTC.